The T cell receptor (beta chain) under discussion was sequenced for a study of identical twins. This clonotype was picked up a small number of times. Its antigen is still unknown. TCRdb re-called the 5' RACE reads with MiXCR, one entry per CDR3 protein. The sample has some 500,000 distinct CDR3 sequences, roughly 13% seen once; the top ten hold approximately 0.9%. The study's findings and limits: Conclusions were drawn cross-sectionally by statistical analysis, without following the same donors. Recombination models fit unrelated individuals' TCR alpha sharing but underestimated twins'.

The V gene lost 5 bases and the J gene lost 5 bases, with 16 bases spanning the gap. The V gene's germline CDR1 is SEHNR and CDR2 FQNEAQ (reference sequence). This CDR3 has 15 amino acids. The same sample was also studied in work on yellow fever vaccine responses in identical twins.

Sequenced material: CD4+ T cells sorted from blood. The genes are TRBV7-9 and TRBJ2-1, with D tentatively TRBD2 (7 bases). The clonotype was recovered from a woman aged 18-29 years in good health. CDR3 in amino acids: CASSTQERDNNEQFF. In DNA form, the CDR3 reads TGTGCCAGCAGCACACAGGAGCGGGACAACAATGAGCAGTTCTTC.